The 10 T cell receptor beta chains below were found in one sample sequenced in a study of regulatory T cells in long-lasting Graves disease. The time point denotes: newly diagnosed GD, antithyroid drugs for less than 3 months. The TCR library was prepared using RNA isolated from PBMCs. Construction of the TCR beta libraries employed iRepertoire HTBI primers in conjunction with Arm-PCR of CDR3 regions. TCRdb re-called the multiplex PCR reads through MiXCR, storing one row per CDR3 protein. The sample has 410,000 or so distinct CDR3 sequences; about 15% are singletons. This sample also appeared in a second study, on T cells in Graves' hyperthyroidism and ophthalmopathy.

Sequences were derived from peripheral blood mononuclear cells (PBMCs), sampled at new diagnosis, from a patient treated with antithyroid drugs. The receptors come from a woman aged 25 to 45 with Graves disease.

The chain joins TRBV6-5 to TRBJ1-1; D uncertain. The V gene lost 2 bases and the J gene lost 8 bases, with 9 bases spanning the gap. Germline V gene lookup returns CDR1 MNHEY and CDR2 SVGAGI. The length of the CDR3 is 12 residues. As DNA, the CDR3 is TGTGCCAGCAGTTACGGATCGTTCGAAGCTTTCTTT. This codes for CASSYGSFEAFF.

This clonotype has a handful of counts. The rearrangement joins TRBV28 to TRBJ2-7; 7 nucleotides agree with TRBD1. CDR1 is MDHEN and CDR2 is SYDVKM in the germline V gene. This CDR3 has 15 residues. The trim removed 3 bases at V and 1 base at J, leaving 6 bases unmatched. CDR3 sequence reads: CASSFPQGRSYEQYF. CDR3 bases: TGTGCCAGCAGTTTCCCACAGGGGAGATCCTACGAGCAGTACTTC.

J is TRBJ2-2 and V is TRBV6-1; 11 bases are a match to TRBD2. The CDR3 extends over 16 amino acids. CDR1 MNHNS and CDR2 SASEGT come from the germline V gene. Unmatched junction bases numbered 5, after V lost 4 bases and J lost 4 bases. The CDR3 coding sequence is TGTGCCAGCAGTGCGGCTAGCGGGAGGCCCACCGGGGAGCTGTTTTTT. As protein: CASSAASGRPTGELFF.

There are many counts of this clonotype. This chain connects TRBV10-1 to TRBJ2-1, with 10 bases that match TRBD1. Germline V gene lookup returns CDR1 WNHNN and CDR2 SYGVQD (reference sequence). CDR3 size: 17 residues. Germline trimming cut 2 bases from V and 6 bases from J; bases unmatched to any gene: 10. The CDR3 nucleotides are TGCGCCAGCAGTGAGGGATGGGACAGGGGCTCGGGCAATGAGCAGTTCTTC. Its protein is CASSEGWDRGSGNEQFF.

This clonotype was seen at least ten times. The chain has TRBV11-2 and TRBJ2-7; 10 bases line up with TRBD2. The trim removed 5 bases at V and 3 bases at J, leaving 7 bases unmatched. This CDR3 region has 15 residues. From germline, CDR1 is SGHAT and CDR2 FQNNGV. CDR3 protein: CASSTGTSEVYEQYF. The CDR3 DNA is TGTGCCAGCAGCACCGGGACTAGCGAGGTCTACGAGCAGTACTTC.

The chain carries TRBV7-9 and TRBJ2-7, with 9 bases aligning to TRBD1. V shed 5 bases and J 3 bases; nucleotides not matched to a gene: 8. The germline V gene has CDR1 SEHNR and CDR2 FQNEAQ (reference sequence). CDR3 length: 15 residues. CDR3 DNA sequence: TGTGCCAGCAGCCCACCGACAGGGGGATTCTACGAGCAGTACTTC. It translates to CASSPPTGGFYEQYF.

This clonotype was detected ten times or more. The chain links TRBV5-6 to TRBJ2-7, with TRBD2 matching 14 bases. The V segment lost 4 bases and the J segment 5 bases; nucleotides outside the gene matches: 5. CDR1 is SGHDT and CDR2 is YYEEEE in the germline V gene. The CDR3 contains 15 residues. The CDR3, as DNA: TGTGCCAGCAGCCCTGGGACTAGCGGGAGCCACGAGCAGTACTTC. Translating gives CASSPGTSGSHEQYF.

This clonotype was picked up a small number of times. This rearrangement joins TRBV9 to TRBJ2-7; perhaps D is TRBD1 or TRBD2 (6 bases each). V shed 1 base and J shed 6 bases, with 11 bases lying between them. Per the germline V gene, CDR1 is SGDLS and CDR2 is YYNGEE. This CDR3 comprises 13 residues. The CDR3 DNA reads as TGTGCCAGCAGCGTAAATTGGGGGGCCGAGCAGTACTTC. It encodes CASSVNWGAEQYF.

This clonotype turned up a few times. The chain combines TRBV19 with TRBJ2-2; D is perhaps TRBD2 (6 bases). V lost 3 bases and J 4 bases, leaving 12 bases between the germline ends. The CDR3 totals 15 residues. Germline V gives CDR1 LNHDA, CDR2 SQIVND (reference sequence). For the CDR3, the DNA is TGTGCCAGTAGTATCGTCTCGCGGGGCACCGGGGAGCTGTTTTTT. It codes for CASSIVSRGTGELFF.

The sample holds one count of this clonotype. V is TRBV15 and J is TRBJ2-3; 10 bases agree with TRBD2. V lost 0 bases to trimming and J lost 0 bases; unmatched junction nucleotides: 9. The CDR3 consists of 19 residues. Germline V gene sequence: CDR1 LNHNV, CDR2 YYDKDF (reference sequence). The CDR3 region has the DNA TGTGCCACCAGCAGAGATACCCTAGCGGGGGCCCAAAGCACAGATACGCAGTATTTT. Its translation is CATSRDTLAGAQSTDTQYF.